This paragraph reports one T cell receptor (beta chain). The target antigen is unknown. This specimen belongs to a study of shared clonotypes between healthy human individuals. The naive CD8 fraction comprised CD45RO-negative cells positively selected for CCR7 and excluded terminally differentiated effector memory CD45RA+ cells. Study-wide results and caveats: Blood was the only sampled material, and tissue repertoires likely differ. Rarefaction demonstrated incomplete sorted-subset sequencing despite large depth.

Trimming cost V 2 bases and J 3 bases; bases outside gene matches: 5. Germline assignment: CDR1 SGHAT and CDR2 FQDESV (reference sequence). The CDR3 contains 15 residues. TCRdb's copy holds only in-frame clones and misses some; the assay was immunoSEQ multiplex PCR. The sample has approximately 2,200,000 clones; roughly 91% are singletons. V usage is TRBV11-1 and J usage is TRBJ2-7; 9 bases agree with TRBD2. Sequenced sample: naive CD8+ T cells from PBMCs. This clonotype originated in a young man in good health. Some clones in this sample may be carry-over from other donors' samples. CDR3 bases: TGTGCCAGCAGCTTAATCGCGGGGGGGGACTACGAGCAGTACTTC. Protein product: CASSLIAGGDYEQYF.